One sample yielded the 32 T cell receptor beta chains listed below, sequenced in a study of T cells in Graves' hyperthyroidism and ophthalmopathy. The TCR beta CDR3 regions underwent amplification using RNA transcripts as the source. HTBI primers drove first-round RT-PCR of the TCR CDR3. MiXCR, applied by TCRdb to the multiplex PCR reads, yields one record per CDR3 protein. Of around 280,000 distinct CDR3 sequences in the sample, roughly 15% were seen once. Sequencing was done on a sample of blood. These receptors originate from a woman in her 40s with Graves' hyperthyroidism.

The table lists this clonotype with many counts. The V gene is TRBV12-3 or TRBV12-4, the J gene TRBJ2-3; D remains ambiguous. V was pared by 5 bases and J by 1 base, with 16 bases between. The CDR3 length is 16 residues. The CDR3 nucleotides are TGTGCCAGCAGTGCAGCAGGTCTAAGAGGCACAGATACGCAGTATTTT. Its translation: CASSAAGLRGTDTQYF.

This clonotype was recorded at least ten times. The chain carries TRBV24-1 and TRBJ2-1; D call uncertain. This CDR3 contains 10 residues. Trimming took 6 bases from V and 7 from J, leaving 3 bases between them. Germline CDR1 is KGHDR and CDR2 is SFDVKD. The CDR3 sequence is CATSLNEQFF. CDR3 nucleotide sequence: TGTGCCACCAGTCTTAATGAGCAGTTCTTC.

This clonotype appeared a few times. The chain is built from TRBV9 and TRBJ2-1, with 9 bases lining up with TRBD1. The V and J ends lost 7 bases and 12 bases, in that order; junction bases with no gene match: 8. CDR1 and CDR2 (germline): SGDLS, YYNGEE. The CDR3 length is 12 residues. The CDR3 sequence is CASGRDRESQFF. The DNA for the CDR3 is TGTGCCAGCGGTCGGGACAGGGAGTCGCAGTTCTTC.

The CDR3 nucleotides read TGTGCCAGCAGCAACGGGGGAGATACGCAGTATTTT. This encodes CASSNGGDTQYF. The V gene is TRBV11-2, the J gene TRBJ2-3; maybe TRBD2 (6 bases). V was trimmed by 5 bases and J by 5 bases, leaving 8 bases between them. Germline V gene data show CDR1 as SGHAT and CDR2 as FQNNGV. The CDR3 runs to 12 residues. Full variable domain (rest looked up from reference TRBV11-2 and TRBJ2-3): EAGVAQSPRYKIIEKRQSVAFWCNPISGHATLYWYQQILGQGPKLLIQFQNNGVVDDSQLPKDRFSAERLKGVDSTLKIQPAKLEDSAVYLCASSNGGDTQYFGPGTRLTVL.

Ten or more counts support this clonotype. The chain couples TRBV7-9 to TRBJ2-7, with 13 bases matching TRBD2. The CDR3 totals 15 residues. J was trimmed by 3 bases and V by 6 bases; bases with no gene match: 5. In germline, CDR1 is SEHNR, CDR2 FQNEAQ (reference sequence). CDR3 sequence reads: CASSPGLAGVYEQYF. CDR3 DNA sequence: TGTGCCAGCAGTCCCGGACTAGCGGGAGTCTACGAGCAGTACTTC.

Ten or more counts support this clonotype. V and J are TRBV7-2 and TRBJ1-1; 11 positions agree with TRBD1. The J segment lost 0 bases and the V segment lost 5 bases, leaving 8 bases of the junction unmatched. The CDR3 contains 17 residues. Germline lookup yields CDR1 SGHTA and CDR2 FQGNSA. The CDR3 region is CASSPGQGAYMNTEAFF. The CDR3 DNA is TGTGCCAGCAGCCCAGGACAGGGGGCGTATATGAACACTGAAGCTTTCTTT. Combining the CDR3 with reference TRBV7-2 and TRBJ1-1 gives the whole variable domain GAGVSQSPSNKVTEKGKDVELRCDPISGHTALYWYRQSLGQGLEFLIYFQGNSAPDKSGLPSDRFSAERTGGSVSTLTIQRTQQEDSAVYLCASSPGQGAYMNTEAFFGQGTRLTVV.

This clonotype was seen ten or more times. This chain connects TRBV7-9 to TRBJ2-7; no clear D gene. Germline V gene lookup returns CDR1 SEHNR and CDR2 FQNEAQ (reference sequence). The CDR3 contains 12 residues. V gave up 4 bases and J gave up 0 bases, with 4 bases separating them. The DNA of the CDR3 is TGTGCCAGCAGCTACACCTCCTACGAGCAGTACTTC. Translated, it gives CASSYTSYEQYF.

The sample holds a few counts of this clonotype. The chain uses TRBV6-1 and TRBJ1-2; TRBD1 aligns across 9 bases. CDR1 is MNHNS, CDR2 SASEGT, per germline. CDR3 size: 13 residues. Unmatched junction bases numbered 8, after V lost 8 bases and J lost 7 bases. The CDR3 here is CASQGQGGFGYTF. In DNA form, the CDR3 reads TGTGCCAGCCAGGGACAGGGAGGGTTTGGCTACACCTTC.

The rearrangement joins TRBV6-1 to TRBJ2-7; the D gene is possibly TRBD1 (6 bases). The germline V gene has CDR1 MNHNS and CDR2 SASEGT. V was cut by 8 bases and J by 4 bases, with 18 bases left in between. The CDR3 is 14 residues long. The CDR3: CASRTPVQGYEQYF. CDR3 DNA sequence: TGTGCCAGCCGGACACCCGTACAGGGTTACGAGCAGTACTTC.

In this sample, this clonotype turned up many times. The chain has TRBV12-3 or TRBV12-4 and TRBJ2-1; 8 nucleotides align to TRBD2. CDR3 length: 14 residues. V was clipped by 7 bases and J by 8 bases; unmatched bases: 10. CDR3 sequence: CASTSGLVLDEQFF. The CDR3 DNA reads TGTGCCAGCACCTCGGGACTAGTACTTGATGAGCAGTTCTTC.

This clonotype was counted many times. The chain joins TRBV7-2 to TRBJ1-2, with 7 bases lining up with TRBD1. The CDR3 length is 15 residues. V shed 6 bases, J shed 3 bases, and the junction held 10 bases outside the gene matches. Germline assignment: CDR1 SGHTA and CDR2 FQGNSA. In DNA, the CDR3 is TGTGCCAGCAGAAACCAGGGACAGCCTTACTATGGCTACACCTTC. Protein: CASRNQGQPYYGYTF. Based on the CDR3 plus reference TRBV7-2 and TRBJ1-2, the full variable domain is GAGVSQSPSNKVTEKGKDVELRCDPISGHTALYWYRQSLGQGLEFLIYFQGNSAPDKSGLPSDRFSAERTGGSVSTLTIQRTQQEDSAVYLCASRNQGQPYYGYTFGSGTRLTVV.

CDR3 loop: CSARDQREVGTQYF. DNA for the CDR3: TGCAGTGCTAGAGACCAGCGGGAGGTTGGTACGCAGTATTTT. The chain recombines TRBV20-1 with TRBJ2-3; 9 bases line up with TRBD2. Trimming cost V 0 bases and J 8 bases; bases outside gene matches: 6. This CDR3 has 14 amino acids. Germline CDR1 DFQATT, CDR2 SNEGSKA (reference sequence).

The chain couples TRBV29-1 to TRBJ1-2; D is perhaps TRBD1 (5 bases). This CDR3 is 14 amino acids long. Germline CDR1 and CDR2: SQVTM and ANQGSEA. V was shortened by 6 bases and J by 8 bases, with 22 bases between the two germline ends. Here the CDR3 DNA reads TGCAGCGTCACCAGTAGGGGAGACAGAAAGGGCTACACCTTC. Its translation: CSVTSRGDRKGYTF.

This clonotype showed up many times. V and J are TRBV30 and TRBJ2-1; TRBD2 aligns across 9 bases. V was clipped by 3 bases and J by 8 bases; unmatched bases: 5. The germline V gene encodes CDR1 GTSNPN and CDR2 SVGIG (reference sequence). The CDR3 runs 13 residues. The CDR3 loop reads CAWSFGGRDEQFF. The CDR3 DNA is TGTGCCTGGAGCTTCGGCGGGAGGGATGAGCAGTTCTTC. Complete variable domain (other parts from reference TRBV30 and TRBJ2-1): SQTIHQWPATLVQPVGSPLSLECTVEGTSNPNLYWYRQAAGRGLQLLFYSVGIGQISSEVPQNLSASRPQDRQFILSSKKLLLSDSGFYLCAWSFGGRDEQFFGPGTRLTVL.

This clonotype was found many times. The gene calls are TRBV5-5 and TRBJ2-3; 11 bases agree with TRBD2. Losses at the gene ends were 3 bases for V and 5 bases for J; bases not matched to a gene: 8. The CDR3 is 16 amino acids. Looked up from germline, CDR1 is SGHKS and CDR2 is YYEKEE (reference sequence). The chain's CDR3 is CASSSLLAGGVDTQYF. The CDR3, as DNA: TGTGCCAGCAGCTCACTTCTAGCGGGAGGCGTAGATACGCAGTATTTT. The whole variable domain, filled in from reference TRBV5-5 and TRBJ2-3, reads DAGVTQSPTHLIKTRGQQVTLRCSPISGHKSVSWYQQVLGQGPQFIFQYYEKEERGRGNFPDRFSARQFPNYSSELNVNALLLGDSALYLCASSSLLAGGVDTQYFGPGTRLTVL.

This clonotype appeared many times. The CDR3 DNA reads TGTGCCAGCAGTTGGGGTAGCGGGAGGAACACAGATACGCAGTATTTT. This codes for CASSWGSGRNTDTQYF. This chain links TRBV12-3 or TRBV12-4 with TRBJ2-3, with 10 positions matching TRBD2. After removal of 4 bases from V and 2 bases from J, the junction contained 6 bases not matched to a gene. This CDR3 region has 16 residues.

This clonotype was detected only a few times. One base away lies a much larger clone, so this may be a sequencing read error. This chain uses TRBV11-2 with TRBJ1-1, with TRBD1 identical over 9 bases. The germline gives CDR1 SGHAT, CDR2 FQNNGV. V lost 5 bases and J lost 6; bases outside the gene matches: 7. The CDR3 has 14 amino acids. CDR3 bases: TGTGCCAGCAGCCCCGGGACAGGGAGGGCTGAAGCTTTCTTT. Its protein is CASSPGTGRAEAFF.

This clonotype showed up many times. The chain joins TRBV7-8 to TRBJ2-1, with D possibly TRBD2 on 6 matching bases. The CDR3 spans 16 residues. Trimming took 1 base from V and 1 from J, leaving 11 bases between them. The germline V gene encodes CDR1 SGHVS and CDR2 FQNEAQ. The CDR3 DNA reads TGTGCCAGCAGCTTAGGTGTGGAGGGGTCCTACAATGAGCAGTTCTTC. The encoded protein is CASSLGVEGSYNEQFF.

This clonotype was seen a handful of times. This chain's CDR3 is CAWSKGRLAALNEQFF. In nucleotides, the CDR3 is TGTGCCTGGAGTAAGGGGCGGCTAGCGGCCCTCAATGAGCAGTTCTTC. The chain links TRBV30 to TRBJ2-1; TRBD2 matches at 7 bases. Germline CDR1 reads GTSNPN; CDR2 reads SVGIG (reference sequence). After removal of 2 bases from V and 6 bases from J, the junction contained 13 bases not matched to a gene. The CDR3 contains 16 residues.

Only a few counts were recorded for this clonotype. This chain links TRBV6-1 with TRBJ2-1, with D maybe TRBD2 (6 bases). This CDR3 contains 15 residues. Between the trimmed V and J ends, which lost 6 bases and 0 bases, there was a span of 12 bases. Germline V gene data show CDR1 as MNHNS and CDR2 as SASEGT. CDR3 region: CASSGGASSYNEQFF. CDR3 DNA sequence: TGTGCCAGCAGCGGGGGAGCAAGCTCCTACAATGAGCAGTTCTTC.

Ten or more counts support this clonotype. The J gene is TRBJ1-6, the V gene TRBV6-1; D ambiguous. Germline loops: CDR1 MNHNS, CDR2 SASEGT. This CDR3 has 14 amino acids. V was trimmed by 6 bases and J by 3 bases, leaving 9 bases between them. The CDR3 DNA reads as TGTGCCAGCAGGTTGGGGATCTATAATTCACCCCTCCACTTT. It translates to CASRLGIYNSPLHF.

The chain is built from TRBV6-1 and TRBJ2-7; D gene ambiguous. The CDR3 loop spans 13 amino acids. Trimming left V 4 bases short and J 3 bases short, with 10 bases between. Germline loops: CDR1 MNHNS, CDR2 SASEGT. The CDR3 sequence: CASSVDGFYEQYF. CDR3 sequence (DNA): TGTGCCAGCAGTGTAGACGGTTTCTACGAGCAGTACTTC.

The sample holds many counts of this clonotype. This sequence joins TRBV3-1 and TRBJ1-2; TRBD1 is a possible D gene (5 bases). CDR3 size: 15 residues. V dropped 4 bases and J dropped 4 bases, with 16 bases sitting between them. CDR1 is LGHDT and CDR2 is YNNKEL in the germline V gene (reference sequence). The CDR3 sequence: CASSLEGRRSYGYTF. The CDR3, as DNA: TGTGCCAGCAGCCTGGAGGGGCGGCGTTCCTATGGCTACACCTTC.

This clonotype was counted ten times or more. V is TRBV2 and J is TRBJ1-5; perhaps TRBD1 as D (5 bases). Germline lookup yields CDR1 SNHLY and CDR2 FYNNEI. The CDR3 covers 15 residues. Trimming took 1 base from V and 4 from J, leaving 11 bases between them. The CDR3 reads CASSEGGQGNQPQHF. As DNA, the CDR3 is TGTGCCAGCAGTGAAGGGGGTCAGGGTAATCAGCCCCAGCATTTT.

This clonotype was observed at least ten times. This chain links TRBV6-5 with TRBJ2-2; 11 positions match TRBD1. Germline lookup yields CDR1 MNHEY and CDR2 SVGAGI. This CDR3 spans 19 amino acids. J lost 0 bases, V lost 1 base, and 7 bases had no gene match. The CDR3 bases are TGTGCCAGCAGTTACTTCTTCGGGACAGGGGGATCGAACACCGGGGAGCTGTTTTTT. It encodes CASSYFFGTGGSNTGELFF.

This clonotype occurred many times. V gene TRBV7-2 combines with J gene TRBJ1-6, with 7 bases identical to TRBD1. Germline assignment: CDR1 SGHTA and CDR2 FQGNSA. This CDR3 spans 19 amino acids. The V and J ends lost 4 bases and 9 bases, in that order; junction bases with no gene match: 21. The CDR3 spells CASSSEGASLRGTASPLHF. In DNA, the CDR3 is TGTGCCAGCAGCTCCGAAGGCGCGTCCCTCAGGGGGACTGCTTCACCCCTCCACTTT.

V gene TRBV15 combines with J gene TRBJ1-1; D gene ambiguous. This CDR3 comprises 12 residues. Trimming removed 5 bases from V and 7 bases from J, with 11 bases in between. CDR1 and CDR2 (germline): LNHNV, YYDKDF (reference sequence). In DNA form, the CDR3 reads TGTGCCACCAGCCCTCGTTCCGGTGAAGCTTTCTTT. Translation: CATSPRSGEAFF.

There are many counts of this clonotype. The chain couples TRBV3-1 to TRBJ2-4, with 8 bases identical to TRBD2. The CDR3 extends over 16 amino acids. V lost 0 bases to trimming and J lost 3 bases; unmatched junction nucleotides: 4. The V gene's germline CDR1 is LGHDT and CDR2 YNNKEL (reference sequence). The CDR3 protein is CASSQDTGGSKNIQYF. For the CDR3, the DNA is TGTGCCAGCAGCCAAGATACGGGAGGGAGCAAAAACATTCAGTACTTC.

This clonotype was picked up many times. V and J are TRBV28 and TRBJ1-5; D might be TRBD1 (5 bases). Deletions cut 7 bases from V and 6 bases from J, with 16 bases between. The germline CDR1 and CDR2 sequences are MDHEN and SYDVKM. This CDR3 contains 14 residues. The DNA for the CDR3 is TGTGCCAGCAATCCTCGGGGGGGGTTTCAGCCCCAGCATTTT. It specifies CASNPRGGFQPQHF.

V and J are TRBV18 and TRBJ1-1, with D perhaps TRBD1 (5 bases). The CDR3 is 14 residues long. CDR1 is KGHSH and CDR2 is LQKENI in the germline V gene. Trimming left V 4 bases short and J 6 bases short, with 15 bases between. The DNA for the CDR3 is TGTGCCAGCTCACACGACAGAACACCGTCTGAAGCTTTCTTT. Translation gives CASSHDRTPSEAFF.

The rearrangement links TRBV30 to TRBJ2-7; 7 bases are a match to TRBD1. Unmatched junction bases numbered 9, after V lost 5 bases and J lost 5 bases. In germline, CDR1 is GTSNPN, CDR2 SVGIG (reference sequence). The CDR3 loop spans 13 amino acids. CDR3 in amino acids: CAWGAGGLDEQYF. CDR3 coding DNA: TGTGCCTGGGGGGCAGGGGGTCTGGACGAGCAGTACTTC.

This clonotype came up many times. The chain is built from TRBV12-3 or TRBV12-4 and TRBJ1-1; D might be TRBD1 (5 bases). The V end was cut by 8 bases, the J end by 13 bases, with 23 bases between. The CDR3 covers 13 residues. DNA of the CDR3: TGTGCCAGCCGCGTATCCGGGACCCCCGAACTTTTCTTT. Amino acid sequence: CASRVSGTPELFF.